The T cell receptor (beta chain) described here comes from a study of control samples from healthy donors and cancer patients. This CDR3 region has 13 residues. Germline V gene sequence: CDR1 LNHDA, CDR2 SQIVND (reference sequence). V lost 3 bases to trimming and J lost 6 bases, with 8 bases between them. This table comes from immunoSEQ multiplex PCR, and its TCRdb copy is limited to in-frame clones, with some not included. Altogether around 100,000 clones are present, approximately 84% being singletons, with the ten largest covering approximately 20%. The rearrangement uses TRBV19 and TRBJ2-2; D uncertain. The specimen sequenced was blood. This receptor was identified in a woman between 50 and 59 years old in good health. The CDR3 sequence: CASSIWGAGELFF. The DNA of the CDR3 is TGTGCCAGTAGTATTTGGGGTGCCGGGGAGCTGTTTTTT. Together with reference TRBV19 and TRBJ2-2, the CDR3 gives the full variable domain: DGGITQSPKYLFRKEGQNVTLSCEQNLNHDAMYWYRQDPGQGLRLIYYSQIVNDFQKGDIAEGYSVSREKKESFPLTVTSAQKNPTAFYLCASSIWGAGELFFGEGSRLTVL.